The 25 T cell receptor beta chains below come from one sample, sequenced in a study of shared clonotypes between healthy human individuals. Assay used: immunoSEQ multiplex PCR; TCRdb lists only in-frame clones, some missing. The repertoire consists of over 2 million clones, with over 85% occurring once and the leading ten covering 0.1% to 0.15%. Sequencing was done on a sample of naive CD4+ T cells sorted from blood. Sample subset: CD45RA+ positively selected. These receptors all come from a man between 18 and 29 years old in good health.

V and J are TRBV30 and TRBJ2-6, with TRBD1 matching 8 bases. The V and J ends lost 0 bases and 0 bases, in that order; junction bases with no gene match: 10. Germline CDR1 reads GTSNPN; CDR2 reads SVGIG (reference sequence). The CDR3 consists of 19 residues. The CDR3 coding sequence is TGTGCCTGGAGTGTACTAATGGGCAGGGGGCTCTCTGGGGCCAACGTCCTGACTTTC. Amino acids: CAWSVLMGRGLSGANVLTF.

This chain links TRBV7-9 with TRBJ2-1, with 9 bases matching TRBD1. The CDR3 has 15 residues. Germline trimming cut 5 bases from V and 8 bases from J; bases unmatched to any gene: 10. Germline V gene lookup returns CDR1 SEHNR and CDR2 FQNEAQ (reference sequence). CDR3 in amino acids: CASSVPGQGGYEQFF. CDR3 bases: TGTGCCAGCAGCGTTCCGGGACAGGGTGGGTATGAGCAGTTCTTC.

This clone was seen a single time. The chain has TRBV6-6 and TRBJ1-3; unclear D gene. Per germline, CDR1 MNHNY and CDR2 SVGAGI (reference sequence). This CDR3 is 13 amino acids long. Trimming took off 7 bases at V and 14 bases at J, with 21 bases between the two ends. CDR3 protein: CASTPALETRVYF. The CDR3 nucleotides are TGTGCCAGCACCCCGGCACTCGAAACGAGGGTATATTTT.

This chain joins TRBV11-2 and TRBJ2-7; TRBD1 aligns across 7 bases. Germline lookup yields CDR1 SGHAT and CDR2 FQNNGV. The CDR3 spans 13 residues. With 5 bases clipped from V and 3 bases from J, the junction kept 4 bases outside the gene matches. The CDR3 protein is CASSSYRGYEQYF. CDR3 nucleotides: TGTGCCAGCAGCAGCTACAGGGGCTACGAGCAGTACTTC.

The rearrangement links TRBV18 to TRBJ1-1; a weak D match, TRBD1 (5 bases). The CDR3 extends over 15 amino acids. Germline CDR1 reads KGHSH; CDR2 reads LQKENI. The V end was cut by 3 bases, the J end by 5 bases, with 16 bases between. Here the CDR3 reads CASSPNPGPGTEAFF. The CDR3, as DNA: TGTGCCAGCTCACCGAATCCGGGGCCGGGGACTGAAGCTTTCTTT.

The chain combines TRBV9 with TRBJ1-2; D call uncertain. The CDR3 has 13 amino acids. Germline V CDR1 and CDR2: SGDLS, YYNGEE. The V and J ends lost 2 bases and 8 bases respectively, with 13 bases between them. The CDR3 DNA reads TGTGCCAGCAGCGTCGGTGGGCATCAGGGCTACACCTTC. This encodes CASSVGGHQGYTF.

The chain employs TRBV6-1 and TRBJ2-1; 13 positions match TRBD2. Losses at the gene ends were 0 bases for V and 8 bases for J; bases not matched to a gene: 7. In germline, CDR1 is MNHNS, CDR2 SASEGT. The CDR3 has 17 amino acids. The CDR3 sequence is CASSEALLLAGGDEQFF. As DNA, the CDR3 is TGTGCCAGCAGTGAAGCGTTATTACTAGCGGGAGGGGATGAGCAGTTCTTC.

Of note for this clone: Given a much more abundant clone one base away, this may be a read error. This chain joins TRBV7-8 and TRBJ1-4; TRBD1 matches at 7 bases. Germline V lookup: CDR1 SGHVS, CDR2 FQNEAQ. After removal of 5 bases from V and 4 bases from J, the junction contained 4 bases not matched to a gene. This CDR3 is 14 amino acids long. CDR3 sequence: CASSAGTVNEKLFF. DNA of the CDR3: TGTGCCAGCAGCGCCGGGACAGTTAATGAAAAACTGTTTTTT. Drawing the rest from reference TRBV7-8 and TRBJ1-4, the complete variable domain is GAGVSQSPRYKVAKRGQDVALRCDPISGHVSLFWYQQALGQGPEFLTYFQNEAQLDKSGLPSDRFFAERPEGSVSTLKIQRTQQEDSAVYLCASSAGTVNEKLFFGSGTQLSVL.

This sequence joins TRBV18 and TRBJ2-2; D might be TRBD1 or TRBD2, each matching 5 bases. V was pared by 0 bases and J by 1 base, with 9 bases between. Germline lookup yields CDR1 KGHSH and CDR2 LQKENI. The CDR3 is made up of 16 amino acids. The CDR3 loop is CASSPPGTQNTGELFF. CDR3 nucleotide sequence: TGTGCCAGCTCACCACCGGGGACGCAGAACACCGGGGAGCTGTTTTTT.

The V call is TRBV10-1, the J call TRBJ2-2; TRBD1 aligns across 9 bases. The CDR3 contains 16 residues. The V segment lost 6 bases and the J segment 1 base; nucleotides outside the gene matches: 6. Germline V CDR1 and CDR2: WNHNN, SYGVQD (reference sequence). The CDR3 region has the DNA TGCGCCAGCAGGGGGGGACAGGGAATGAACACCGGGGAGCTGTTTTTT. Translated: CASRGGQGMNTGELFF.

The DNA for the CDR3 is TGTGCCAGCAGCTTCCGGGACAATGCAACCTTC. Protein: CASSFRDNATF. The chain uses TRBV5-6 and TRBJ1-2; D perhaps matches TRBD1 (6 bases). The V end was cut by 2 bases, the J end by 14 bases, with 13 bases between. The germline V gene has CDR1 SGHDT and CDR2 YYEEEE. The CDR3 contains 11 residues.

The chain recombines TRBV28 with TRBJ1-2; D gene unclear. There are 12 residues in the CDR3. From germline, CDR1 is MDHEN and CDR2 SYDVKM. With 3 bases removed from V and 8 bases from J, the gap between germline ends came to 10 bases. In DNA, the CDR3 is TGTGCCAGCAGTTTTCAGAGGACGGGCTACACCTTC. Protein sequence: CASSFQRTGYTF.

V is TRBV5-4 and J is TRBJ1-1, with D possibly matching TRBD1 (5 bases). Trimming pared 4 bases from V and 0 bases from J, leaving 13 bases between. The germline CDR1 and CDR2 sequences are SGHNT and YYREEE (reference sequence). CDR3 length equals 15 residues. For the CDR3, the DNA is TGTGCCAGCAGCATATCCCAGACAGTGAACACTGAAGCTTTCTTT. Translated: CASSISQTVNTEAFF.

Points on this clone: This specimen includes other DNA sequences encoding the same CDR3. V gene TRBV10-3 combines with J gene TRBJ2-5; possibly TRBD2 for D (7 bases). Looked up from germline, CDR1 is ENHRY and CDR2 is SYGVKD. Between the trimmed V and J ends, which lost 10 bases and 5 bases, there was a span of 14 bases. This CDR3 is 12 amino acids long. CDR3 residues: CATTGGGETQYF. In DNA, the CDR3 is TGTGCCACCACGGGGGGCGGGGAGACCCAGTACTTC.

The chain uses TRBV25-1 and TRBJ2-1, with D possibly TRBD1 on 6 matching bases. The length of the CDR3 is 13 residues. Trimming took off 5 bases at V and 7 bases at J, with 12 bases between the two ends. CDR1 is MGHDK, CDR2 SYGVNS, per germline. The CDR3 coding sequence is TGTGCCAGCAGTACCACAGGGTTGAATGAGCAGTTCTTC. This gives the protein CASSTTGLNEQFF.

The chain uses TRBV5-1 and TRBJ2-3; 10 bases are shared with TRBD2. The germline CDR1 and CDR2 sequences are SGHRS and YFSETQ. V shed 2 bases, J shed 7 bases, and the junction held 7 bases outside the gene matches. The CDR3 loop spans 15 amino acids. The CDR3 region has the DNA TGCGCCAGCAGCTTAAGCGGGGGGGCCGAGAATACGCAGTATTTT. It is translated as CASSLSGGAENTQYF.

V and J are TRBV1 and TRBJ2-1. TRBV1 is a listed pseudogene. CDR3 length: 15 amino acids. The CDR3 DNA reads TGCACCAGCAGCCAAGACTCCCGGATCTACAATGAGCAGTTCTTC. Translating gives CTSSQDSRIYNEQFF.

The J gene is TRBJ2-2, the V gene TRBV19, with TRBD1 matching over 8 bases. Germline V gives CDR1 LNHDA, CDR2 SQIVND (reference sequence). Losses at the gene ends were 5 bases for V and 5 bases for J; bases not matched to a gene: 4. CDR3 length: 14 residues. In DNA, the CDR3 is TGTGCCAGTAGTGCCCGACAGGGGACCGGGGAGCTGTTTTTT. Protein product: CASSARQGTGELFF.

The chain combines TRBV7-8 with TRBJ2-1; maybe TRBD1 (6 bases). The V end was cut by 4 bases, the J end by 0 bases, with 10 bases between. This CDR3 contains 15 residues. The germline CDR1 and CDR2 sequences are SGHVS and FQNEAQ. The DNA for the CDR3 is TGTGCCAGCAGCTCCCAGGGGAGCTCCTACAATGAGCAGTTCTTC. This codes for CASSSQGSSYNEQFF.

This clone has a handful of counts. V and J are TRBV27 and TRBJ1-2; 10 bases are a match to TRBD1. This CDR3 region has 13 residues. Germline V gene lookup returns CDR1 MNHEY and CDR2 SMNVEV (reference sequence). The junction had 5 bases not matched to a gene; V was cut back by 9 bases and J by 4 bases. In nucleotides, the CDR3 is TGTGCCAGTCAACGGACAGGGGGCTATGGCTACACCTTC. It encodes CASQRTGGYGYTF.

The chain recombines TRBV18 with TRBJ2-3; 10 bases line up with TRBD2. Trimming at V came to 5 bases and at J to 2 bases, leaving 7 bases not matched to a gene. The germline gives CDR1 KGHSH, CDR2 LQKENI. This CDR3 has 16 amino acids. The CDR3 region has the DNA TGTGCCAGCTCAGCGATACTAGCGGGGAACACAGATACGCAGTATTTT. The encoded protein is CASSAILAGNTDTQYF.

The chain joins TRBV5-1 to TRBJ2-1; unclear D gene. V lost 0 bases and J lost 4, with 8 bases in between. The germline CDR1 and CDR2 sequences are SGHRS and YFSETQ. The CDR3 is 14 amino acids. CDR3 sequence (DNA): TGCGCCAGCAGCTTGGCCCTAGAGTACAATGAGCAGTTCTTC. Protein product: CASSLALEYNEQFF.

The V gene is TRBV2, the J gene TRBJ1-6, with no clear D. Trimming took 4 bases from V and 8 from J, leaving 15 bases between them. CDR1 and CDR2 (germline): SNHLY, FYNNEI. The CDR3 consists of 15 residues. The CDR3 loop is CASSGEGRSHSPLHF. For the CDR3, the DNA is TGTGCCAGCAGTGGGGAGGGTAGGAGCCATTCACCCCTCCACTTT.

This sequence joins TRBV10-2 and TRBJ1-6, with D possibly TRBD1 on 5 matching bases. The V gene's germline CDR1 is WSHSY and CDR2 SAAADI. The length of the CDR3 is 17 residues. Trimming cost V 2 bases and J 0 bases, with 11 bases left between them. The CDR3, as DNA: TGCGCCAGCAGTGAGCCTCTCCAGGGCTCCTATAATTCACCCCTCCACTTT. Protein product: CASSEPLQGSYNSPLHF.

The gene calls are TRBV10-3 and TRBJ2-1, with 8 bases fitting TRBD1. Germline loops: CDR1 ENHRY, CDR2 SYGVKD. The CDR3 totals 14 residues. The junction had 3 bases not matched to a gene; V was cut back by 2 bases and J by 6 bases. The CDR3 region is CAISEGTGGNEQFF. CDR3 nucleotides: TGTGCCATCAGTGAGGGCACAGGGGGCAATGAGCAGTTCTTC.